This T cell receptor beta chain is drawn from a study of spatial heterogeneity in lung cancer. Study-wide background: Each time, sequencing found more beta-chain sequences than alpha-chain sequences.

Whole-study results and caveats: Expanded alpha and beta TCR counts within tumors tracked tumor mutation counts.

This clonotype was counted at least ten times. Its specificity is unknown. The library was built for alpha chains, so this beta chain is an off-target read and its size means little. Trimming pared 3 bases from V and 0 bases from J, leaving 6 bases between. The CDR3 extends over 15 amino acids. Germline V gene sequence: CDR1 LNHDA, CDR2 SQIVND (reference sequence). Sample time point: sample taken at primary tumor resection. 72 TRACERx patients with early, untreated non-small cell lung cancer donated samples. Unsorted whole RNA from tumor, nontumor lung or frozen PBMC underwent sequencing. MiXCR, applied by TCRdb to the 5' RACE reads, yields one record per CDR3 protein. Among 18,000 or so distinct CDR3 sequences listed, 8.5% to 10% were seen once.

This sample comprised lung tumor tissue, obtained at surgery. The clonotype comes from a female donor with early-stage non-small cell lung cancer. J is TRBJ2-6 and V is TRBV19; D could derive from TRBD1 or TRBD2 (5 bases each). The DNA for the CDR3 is TGTGCCAGTAGTATTGGGGGCTCTGGGGCCAACGTCCTGACTTTC. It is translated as CASSIGGSGANVLTF.